The 12 T cell receptor beta chains in this list originate from one sample, sequenced in a study of cytomegalovirus exposure and HLA in healthy donors. PCR involved 60 Vbeta and 13 Jbeta primers. The repertoire was sequenced with immunoSEQ multiplex PCR; TCRdb's copy has only in-frame clones and lacks some. The table shows roughly 110,000 clones, with more than 75% occurring only once. Sequencing was performed on PBMCs. These receptor sequences come from a woman aged 45 to 65 in good health and CMV-seropositive.

CDR3 DNA sequence: TGTGCCAGCAGCGTAGGGTTTGGGGGACAACTACGAAATGAAAAACTGTTTTTT. Translating it yields CASSVGFGGQLRNEKLFF. This chain joins TRBV9 and TRBJ1-4; D may be TRBD1 (6 bases). From germline, CDR1 is SGDLS and CDR2 YYNGEE. V was trimmed by 0 bases and J by 5 bases, leaving 20 bases between them. The CDR3 is made up of 18 amino acids.

This sequence joins TRBV19 and TRBJ1-2; D may be TRBD1 (5 bases). CDR3 length: 13 amino acids. The V end was cut by 3 bases, the J end by 3 bases, with 8 bases between. Germline V gives CDR1 LNHDA, CDR2 SQIVND (reference sequence). The CDR3 sequence: CASSIRGDYGYTF. CDR3 DNA sequence: TGTGCCAGTAGTATTCGGGGGGACTATGGCTACACCTTC.

V gene TRBV5-4 combines with J gene TRBJ1-1, with TRBD1 matching 8 bases. Unmatched junction bases numbered 7, after V lost 2 bases and J lost 4 bases. In germline, CDR1 is SGHNT, CDR2 YYREEE (reference sequence). The CDR3 has 15 residues. In DNA, the CDR3 is TGTGCCAGCAGCTTTCGAGGACAGGGAGCCACTGAAGCTTTCTTT. Protein sequence: CASSFRGQGATEAFF.

The chain links TRBV15 to TRBJ1-1, with D perhaps TRBD1 (5 bases). Trimming took off 1 base at V and 1 base at J, with 7 bases between the two ends. This CDR3 is built from 14 residues. Germline V CDR1 and CDR2: LNHNV, YYDKDF (reference sequence). The DNA for the CDR3 is TGTGCCACCAGCAGAGTTACAGGGAACACTGAAGCTTTCTTT. This encodes CATSRVTGNTEAFF.

This sequence joins TRBV4-1 and TRBJ2-5; TRBD1 matches 8 bases. This CDR3 has 14 residues. J was trimmed by 3 bases and V by 4 bases; bases with no gene match: 4. Per the germline V gene, CDR1 is MGHRA and CDR2 is YSYEKL. The CDR3 coding sequence is TGCGCCAGCAGCCTGGACAGGGTGGAAGAGACCCAGTACTTC. Its protein is CASSLDRVEETQYF.

V usage is TRBV4-3 and J usage is TRBJ1-4; 9 nucleotides agree with TRBD1. From germline, CDR1 is LGHNA and CDR2 YSLEER. Unmatched junction bases numbered 5, after V lost 4 bases and J lost 8 bases. The CDR3 is 14 amino acids. CDR3 bases: TGCGCCAGCAGCCGAACAGGGGGCAGGGAAAAACTGTTTTTT. Translation: CASSRTGGREKLFF.

V usage is TRBV28 and J usage is TRBJ2-5; 8 positions match TRBD2. Trimming at V came to 6 bases and at J to 2 bases, leaving 8 bases not matched to a gene. The CDR3 is made up of 15 amino acids. In germline, CDR1 is MDHEN, CDR2 SYDVKM. The CDR3 nucleotides are TGTGCCAGCAGCACGGGGCGGGGGGCTCAAGAGACCCAGTACTTC. As protein: CASSTGRGAQETQYF.

The genes are TRBV5-1 and TRBJ2-7; tentative D call: TRBD2 (6 bases). The CDR3 is 13 residues long. From germline, CDR1 is SGHRS and CDR2 YFSETQ. Between the trimmed V and J ends, which lost 4 bases and 0 bases, there was a span of 8 bases. CDR3 in DNA: TGCGCCAGCAGCGACGGGGGCTCCTACGAGCAGTACTTC. Its protein is CASSDGGSYEQYF.

This clone was recorded once. The V and J genes are TRBV19 and TRBJ1-4; no clear D gene. Germline V gene sequence: CDR1 LNHDA, CDR2 SQIVND (reference sequence). V lost 5 bases and J 6 bases, leaving 16 bases between the germline ends. The CDR3 extends over 15 amino acids. The CDR3 protein is CASSPRTSSYEKLFF. The CDR3 DNA reads as TGTGCCAGTAGTCCCCGCACGAGTTCCTATGAAAAACTGTTTTTT. Complete variable domain (other parts from reference TRBV19 and TRBJ1-4): DGGITQSPKYLFRKEGQNVTLSCEQNLNHDAMYWYRQDPGQGLRLIYYSQIVNDFQKGDIAEGYSVSREKKESFPLTVTSAQKNPTAFYLCASSPRTSSYEKLFFGSGTQLSVL.

The chain joins TRBV9 to TRBJ1-6; unclear D gene. The ends were cut back, 0 bases at V and 5 bases at J, with 9 bases in the middle. Per the germline V gene, CDR1 is SGDLS and CDR2 is YYNGEE. CDR3 length equals 15 residues. CDR3 in amino acids: CASSVAAGNNSPLHF. CDR3 sequence (DNA): TGTGCCAGCAGCGTAGCGGCAGGAAATAATTCACCCCTCCACTTT.

In this sample, this clone turned up once. The rearrangement uses TRBV9 and TRBJ1-6; D uncertain. This CDR3 comprises 12 residues. CDR1 is SGDLS and CDR2 is YYNGEE in the germline V gene. V lost 3 bases and J 5 bases, leaving 3 bases between the germline ends. The CDR3 DNA sequence: TGTGCCAGCAGCGCCGATAATTCACCCCTCCACTTT. It encodes CASSADNSPLHF.

The chain joins TRBV28 to TRBJ2-3; 13 bases line up with TRBD2. Germline V gene lookup returns CDR1 MDHEN and CDR2 SYDVKM. The junction had 14 bases not matched to a gene; V was cut back by 6 bases and J by 2 bases. The CDR3 is 19 amino acids. In DNA, the CDR3 is TGTGCCAGCAGGAGCTTCTTCCCCACTAGCGGGGGGGCCACAGATACGCAGTATTTT. Encoded protein: CASRSFFPTSGGATDTQYF.